Each of the 5 T cell receptor beta chains below was sequenced from the same sample in a study of regulatory T cells in long-lasting Graves disease. For TCR beta, libraries came from iRepertoire HTBI primers and Arm-PCR of CDR3 regions. TCRdb called the multiplex PCR reads again in MiXCR, with one record for every CDR3 protein. The table shows under 450,000 distinct CDR3 sequences, with over 9.5% occurring only once. Time point described: newly diagnosed GD, antithyroid drugs for less than 3 months. Generation of the TCR library employed RNA extracted from PBMCs. This sample also appeared in a second study, on T cells in Graves' hyperthyroidism and ophthalmopathy.

Specimen: peripheral blood mononuclear cells (PBMCs), collected at new diagnosis, from a patient treated with antithyroid drugs. The source of these receptors is a young woman with Graves disease.

The chain uses TRBV7-2 and TRBJ2-5; TRBD2 matches at 8 bases. CDR1 and CDR2 from the germline V gene are SGHTA and FQGNSA. There are 17 residues in the CDR3. Germline trimming cut 4 bases from V and 5 bases from J; bases unmatched to any gene: 15. CDR3 DNA sequence: TGTGCCAGCAGCTACCCCATTATCGGGGGGGCAAAGGAGACCCAGTACTTC. Translated: CASSYPIIGGAKETQYF.

In its sample, this clonotype was seen many times. The chain employs TRBV28 and TRBJ2-6; D is tentatively TRBD1 or TRBD2 (5 bases each). Germline V gives CDR1 MDHEN, CDR2 SYDVKM. The V end was cut by 5 bases, the J end by 3 bases, with 20 bases between. This CDR3 comprises 18 residues. The CDR3 DNA reads as TGTGCCAGCAGTACACCGGGACGGAGAGCCTTTGGGGCCAACGTCCTGACTTTC. Residues: CASSTPGRRAFGANVLTF.

This clonotype was recorded many times. This chain joins TRBV20-1 and TRBJ1-2; D gene uncertain. The CDR3 extends over 13 amino acids. V shed 0 bases and J shed 3 bases, with 8 bases lying between them. The germline gives CDR1 DFQATT, CDR2 SNEGSKA (reference sequence). The CDR3 region has the DNA TGCAGTGCTAGAGATCCCAGAGACTATGGCTACACCTTC. Protein sequence: CSARDPRDYGYTF.

This sequence joins TRBV12-3 or TRBV12-4 and TRBJ2-5, with TRBD2 identical over 8 bases. Trimming at V came to 8 bases and at J to 3 bases, leaving 8 bases not matched to a gene. The CDR3 extends over 14 amino acids. Here the CDR3 reads CASRREGWKETQYF. The CDR3 coding sequence is TGTGCCAGCCGTCGGGAGGGTTGGAAAGAGACCCAGTACTTC.

This clonotype was counted many times. The V call is TRBV7-2, the J call TRBJ1-1; D uncertain. Germline V lookup: CDR1 SGHTA, CDR2 FQGNSA. This CDR3 spans 14 amino acids. V was trimmed by 7 bases and J by 3 bases, leaving 15 bases between them. The CDR3 loop reads CASILHRSDTEAFF. In nucleotides, the CDR3 is TGTGCCAGCATCCTCCATCGCTCGGACACTGAAGCTTTCTTT.